The 10 T cell receptor beta chains presented below share a single source sample, sequenced in a study of blood T cell repertoires in COVID-19. TCRdb's table, derived via immunoSEQ multiplex PCR, lists solely in-frame clones and lacks some. The sample gives approximately 280,000 clones, roughly 80% of which show up once; 5% is in the top ten. The sample comprised PBMCs or T cells enriched from blood (not recorded which). Receptor source: a man aged 40-49 years who had been exposed to COVID-19.

This clone was recorded at least ten times. The sample holds other DNA sequences that translate to the same CDR3. The genes are TRBV5-1 and TRBJ1-5; 7 bases are a match to TRBD1. CDR3 length equals 16 residues. Germline V gene sequence: CDR1 SGHRS, CDR2 YFSETQ. Trimming cost V 0 bases and J 2 bases; bases outside gene matches: 5. The CDR3 bases are TGCGCCAGCAGCTTGGGACCCACAGGGGGCAATCAGCCCCAGCATTTT. It specifies CASSLGPTGGNQPQHF.

Comment on this clone: A much bigger clone sits one base away, suggesting this may be a read error. This rearrangement joins TRBV9 to TRBJ1-2; D perhaps matches TRBD1 (5 bases). Between the trimmed V and J ends, which lost 3 bases and 5 bases, there was a span of 17 bases. The CDR3 is 15 amino acids. Germline V gives CDR1 SGDLS, CDR2 YYNGEE. CDR3 bases: TGTGCCAGCAGCGCATCTGTGACAGCGTCTTATGGCTACACCTTC. Translation: CASSASVTASYGYTF.

The rearrangement joins TRBV18 to TRBJ2-3; D gene ambiguous. CDR1 KGHSH and CDR2 LQKENI come from the germline V gene. The CDR3 consists of 15 residues. The germline V and J ends were trimmed by 0 bases and 2 bases, with 9 bases remaining between them. The DNA of the CDR3 is TGTGCCAGCTCACCACCTTCGTCCCCCACAGATACGCAGTATTTT. Protein sequence: CASSPPSSPTDTQYF.

The rearrangement uses TRBV18 and TRBJ2-3; TRBD2 might be the D (6 bases). The V end lost 5 bases, the J end lost 5 bases, and 11 bases lay between the germline ends. The germline V gene encodes CDR1 KGHSH and CDR2 LQKENI. The CDR3 extends over 13 amino acids. The CDR3 DNA follows: TGTGCCAGCTCAGATGCGGGAATAGATACGCAGTATTTT. Residues: CASSDAGIDTQYF.

The chain couples TRBV6-5 to TRBJ1-2; D is possibly TRBD1 (5 bases). This CDR3 comprises 13 residues. With 5 bases removed from V and 6 bases from J, the gap between germline ends came to 13 bases. Looked up from germline, CDR1 is MNHEY and CDR2 is SVGAGI. The CDR3 DNA reads as TGTGCCAGCAGTCGCCAGGAAGGGGATGGCTACACCTTC. Protein sequence: CASSRQEGDGYTF.

This sequence joins TRBV5-1 and TRBJ2-3; D is unclear. Trimming removed 2 bases from V and 2 bases from J, with 12 bases in between. Looked up from germline, CDR1 is SGHRS and CDR2 is YFSETQ. This CDR3 comprises 15 residues. CDR3 region: CASSLDLPYTDTQYF. DNA for the CDR3: TGCGCCAGCAGCTTAGACTTGCCGTACACAGATACGCAGTATTTT.

The table lists this clone with a few counts. The V and J genes are TRBV2 and TRBJ1-5, with D perhaps TRBD1 (5 bases). Germline loops: CDR1 SNHLY, CDR2 FYNNEI. The CDR3 consists of 14 residues. Trimming took off 2 bases at V and 7 bases at J, with 12 bases between the two ends. The CDR3: CASSESQGRQPQHF. The CDR3 DNA is TGTGCCAGCAGTGAAAGCCAGGGTCGACAGCCCCAGCATTTT.

The chain carries TRBV6-5 and TRBJ1-5; D is uncertain. Trimming took off 5 bases at V and 0 bases at J, with 8 bases between the two ends. Germline V gene lookup returns CDR1 MNHEY and CDR2 SVGAGI. The CDR3 covers 14 residues. CDR3 DNA: TGTGCCAGCAGTCCCCCGTATAGCAATCAGCCCCAGCATTTT. As protein: CASSPPYSNQPQHF.

The chain couples TRBV9 to TRBJ1-2, with D possibly matching TRBD1 (5 bases). Between the trimmed V and J ends, which lost 0 bases and 5 bases, there was a span of 17 bases. The CDR3 has 16 amino acids. The germline V gene has CDR1 SGDLS and CDR2 YYNGEE. The CDR3 loop is CASSVAGATAGYGYTF. For the CDR3, the DNA is TGTGCCAGCAGCGTAGCTGGAGCGACAGCAGGGTATGGCTACACCTTC.

The chain links TRBV27 to TRBJ2-1; 11 nucleotides line up with TRBD2. The CDR3 is made up of 17 amino acids. With 3 bases clipped from V and 4 bases from J, the junction kept 8 bases outside the gene matches. CDR1 and CDR2 (germline): MNHEY, SMNVEV (reference sequence). CDR3 bases: TGTGCCAGCAGTTTCTACGAACTAGCGGGAGAGTACAATGAGCAGTTCTTC. Amino acids: CASSFYELAGEYNEQFF.